This TCR beta chain was observed in a study of long-term antiretroviral therapy in people with HIV. Deletions cut 5 bases from V and 5 bases from J, with 9 bases between. Per the germline V gene, CDR1 is MGHDK and CDR2 is SYGVNS. CDR3 size: 12 residues. Version v3.0 of the immunoSEQ assay was performed at survey level. Sequencing of each sample targeted about 35,000-50,000 T-cell genomes. Assay: immunoSEQ multiplex PCR; the TCRdb copy retains only in-frame clones and omits some. The sample holds 11,000 to 15,000 clones; 75% to 90% are singletons and the top ten take around 13%. The sequencing here drew on unsorted PBMCs, taken 3.2 years before starting antiretroviral therapy. The TCR sequence derives from a man in his forties with HIV. The rearrangement links TRBV25-1 to TRBJ1-2; D unclear. Here the CDR3 reads CASSYHAYGYTF. The CDR3 nucleotides are TGTGCCAGCAGTTATCACGCTTATGGCTACACCTTC.